This TCR beta chain comes out of a study of control samples from healthy donors and cancer patients (dated by TCRdb to 2018 to 2020). Comments on this clone: What antigen it recognizes has not been identified. The input lacks base qualities; no much larger clone sits a single base away.

The CDR3 starts with the cysteine, ends with the phenylalanine, and has 15 residues. Only CDR3 DNA remains: 45 bases, in frame from the first base. Trimming takes 6 bases off V and 4 bases off J; junction bases not matched to a gene: 5. The CDR1 and CDR2 encoded by the germline V gene (reference sequence) are WNHNN and SYGVQD. The library was prepared using the immunoSEQ multiplex PCR assay. TCRdb limited this immuneACCESS table to in-frame rearrangements with V and J called. A share of clones is missing; checked studies link under half to unresolved V genes, and the rest is unexplained. The sample has roughly 100,000 clones on record, about 90% of them singletons. The leading ten clones occupy about 2.5% of the sample.

The TCR comes from a woman aged 18-29 years in good health. This receptor chain uses TRBV10-1 and TRBJ2-1; 11 middle bases align to TRBD2. Sequenced sample: blood. The CDR3 protein is CASSMTSGVYNEQFF. DNA sequence: TGCGCCAGCAGCATGACTAGCGGGGTTTACAATGAGCAGTTCTTC.